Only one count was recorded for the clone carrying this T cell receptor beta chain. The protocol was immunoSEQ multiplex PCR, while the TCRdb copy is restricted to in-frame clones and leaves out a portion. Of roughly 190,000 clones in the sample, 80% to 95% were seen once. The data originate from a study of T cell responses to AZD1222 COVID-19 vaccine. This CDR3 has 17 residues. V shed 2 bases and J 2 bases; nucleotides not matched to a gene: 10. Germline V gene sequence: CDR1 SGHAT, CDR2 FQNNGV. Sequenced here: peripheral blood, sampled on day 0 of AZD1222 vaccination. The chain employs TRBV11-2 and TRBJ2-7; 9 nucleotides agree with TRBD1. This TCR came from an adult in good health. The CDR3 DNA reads TGTGCCAGCAGCTTAAGGTATTCGGGGACAGGGACCTACGAGCAGTACTTC. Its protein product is CASSLRYSGTGTYEQYF.